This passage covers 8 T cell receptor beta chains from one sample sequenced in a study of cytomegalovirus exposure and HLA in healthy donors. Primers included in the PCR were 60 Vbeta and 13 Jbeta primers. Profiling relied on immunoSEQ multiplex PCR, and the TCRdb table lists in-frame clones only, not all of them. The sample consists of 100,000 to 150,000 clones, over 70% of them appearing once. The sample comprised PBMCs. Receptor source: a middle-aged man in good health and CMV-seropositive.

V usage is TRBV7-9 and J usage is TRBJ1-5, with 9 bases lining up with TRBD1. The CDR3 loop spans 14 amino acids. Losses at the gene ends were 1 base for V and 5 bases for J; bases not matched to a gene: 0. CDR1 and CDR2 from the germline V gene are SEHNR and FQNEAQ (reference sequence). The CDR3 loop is CASSLGQGDQPQHF. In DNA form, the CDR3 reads TGTGCCAGCAGCTTAGGACAGGGGGATCAGCCCCAGCATTTT.

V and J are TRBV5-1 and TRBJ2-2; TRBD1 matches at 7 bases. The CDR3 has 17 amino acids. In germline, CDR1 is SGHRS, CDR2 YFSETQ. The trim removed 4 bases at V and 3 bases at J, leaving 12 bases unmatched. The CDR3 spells CASSPGQLGQDTGELFF. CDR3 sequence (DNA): TGCGCCAGCAGCCCGGGACAGCTAGGTCAGGACACCGGGGAGCTGTTTTTT.

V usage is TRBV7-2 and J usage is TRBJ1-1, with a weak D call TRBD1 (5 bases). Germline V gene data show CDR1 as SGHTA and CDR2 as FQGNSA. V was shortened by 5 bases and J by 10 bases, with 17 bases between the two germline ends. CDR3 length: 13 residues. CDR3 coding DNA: TGTGCCAGCAGCCCTTCCGGGGGGAATGGAGCTTTCTTT. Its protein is CASSPSGGNGAFF.

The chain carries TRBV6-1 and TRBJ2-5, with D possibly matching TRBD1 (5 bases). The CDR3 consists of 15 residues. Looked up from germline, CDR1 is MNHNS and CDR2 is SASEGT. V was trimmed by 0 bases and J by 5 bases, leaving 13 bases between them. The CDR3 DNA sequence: TGTGCCAGCAGTGAAGCGCCGGCAGGGATGGAGACCCAGTACTTC. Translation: CASSEAPAGMETQYF.

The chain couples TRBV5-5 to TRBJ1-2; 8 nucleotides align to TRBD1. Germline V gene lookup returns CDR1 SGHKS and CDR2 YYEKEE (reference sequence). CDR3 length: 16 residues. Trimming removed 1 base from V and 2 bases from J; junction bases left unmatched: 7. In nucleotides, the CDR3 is TGTGCCAGCAGCTTGTCACCAGGGGGCCGGAACTATGGCTACACCTTC. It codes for CASSLSPGGRNYGYTF.

The CDR3 spells CASSQEHPGLAGVTDEQFF. CDR3 in DNA: TGTGCCAGCAGCCAAGAACACCCGGGACTAGCGGGAGTGACGGATGAGCAGTTCTTC. V usage is TRBV14 and J usage is TRBJ2-1, with TRBD2 matching 14 bases. The J segment lost 8 bases and the V segment lost 0 bases, leaving 12 bases of the junction unmatched. Germline lookup yields CDR1 SGHDN and CDR2 FVKESK. The CDR3 consists of 19 residues.

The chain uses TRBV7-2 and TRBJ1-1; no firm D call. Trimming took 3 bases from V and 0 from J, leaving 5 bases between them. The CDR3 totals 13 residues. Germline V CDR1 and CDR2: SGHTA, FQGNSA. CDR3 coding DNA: TGTGCCAGCAGCTTCCGAGTGAACACTGAAGCTTTCTTT. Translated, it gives CASSFRVNTEAFF.

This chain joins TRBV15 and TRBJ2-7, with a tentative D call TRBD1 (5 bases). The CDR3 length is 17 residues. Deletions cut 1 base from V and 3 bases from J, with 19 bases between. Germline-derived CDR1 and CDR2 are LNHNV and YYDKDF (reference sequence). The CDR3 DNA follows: TGTGCCACCAGCAGAGGGGGCTCAATAGGCCTTAACTACGAGCAGTACTTC. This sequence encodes CATSRGGSIGLNYEQYF.